A single sample is the source of the 10 T cell receptor beta chains below, sequenced in a study of T cells in Graves' hyperthyroidism and ophthalmopathy. It was RNA transcripts that yielded the amplified TCR beta CDR3 regions. With the HTBI primer set, the TCR CDR3 went through a first round of RT-PCR. TCRdb reprocessed the multiplex PCR reads via MiXCR and lists one record per CDR3 protein. The sample records fewer than 600,000 distinct CDR3 sequences, roughly 15% being singletons. The sequenced material came from blood. These receptors all come from a middle-aged woman with Graves' hyperthyroidism.

This clonotype showed up many times. The rearrangement links TRBV6-2 or TRBV6-3 to TRBJ2-7; the D gene is possibly TRBD1 (6 bases). Germline loops: CDR1 MNHEY, CDR2 SVGEGT. The germline V and J ends were trimmed by 3 bases and 6 bases, with 24 bases remaining between them. This CDR3 comprises 17 residues. CDR3 loop: CASSYRASGEALFEQYF. The DNA for the CDR3 is TGTGCCAGCAGTTATCGCGCCTCAGGGGAAGCCCTTTTCGAGCAGTACTTC.

This clonotype came up many times. This rearrangement joins TRBV18 to TRBJ2-5, with D possibly TRBD1 on 6 matching bases. CDR3 size: 13 residues. Trimming shortened V by 4 bases and J by 5 bases, and 11 bases separated the two germline ends. Germline V gene lookup returns CDR1 KGHSH and CDR2 LQKENI. The CDR3 spells CASSLRQAETQYF. The DNA of the CDR3 is TGTGCCAGCTCACTGAGACAGGCCGAGACCCAGTACTTC.

The table lists this clonotype with many counts. The V gene is TRBV28, the J gene TRBJ2-5; D gene unclear. The CDR3 totals 12 residues. Germline V gives CDR1 MDHEN, CDR2 SYDVKM. V gave up 4 bases and J gave up 0 bases, with 3 bases separating them. As DNA, the CDR3 is TGTGCCAGCAGTTCGTACCAAGAGACCCAGTACTTC. It encodes CASSSYQETQYF.

The chain carries TRBV20-1 and TRBJ2-3; TRBD2 matches 15 bases. V was pared by 5 bases and J by 5 bases, with 5 bases of the junction left unmatched. CDR1 is DFQATT, CDR2 SNEGSKA, per germline (reference sequence). The CDR3 extends over 15 amino acids. The CDR3 coding sequence is TGCAGTGCTCCAAGGACTAGCGGGAGGGGAGATACGCAGTATTTT. Translation: CSAPRTSGRGDTQYF.

This clonotype was seen at least ten times. This chain joins TRBV7-9 and TRBJ2-1, with TRBD1 identical over 8 bases. The length of the CDR3 is 15 residues. The germline CDR1 and CDR2 sequences are SEHNR and FQNEAQ (reference sequence). The V gene end was trimmed by 5 bases and the J gene end by 4 bases; junction bases not matched to a gene: 7. The CDR3 region has the DNA TGTGCCAGCAGCCCCGTTGGACAGGGTTACAATGAGCAGTTCTTC. Its translation is CASSPVGQGYNEQFF.

The table lists this clonotype with many counts. DNA of the CDR3: TGTGCCAGCAGACCGGACAGGGGACTAGCGAACACCGGGGAGCTGTTTTTT. Encoded protein: CASRPDRGLANTGELFF. V is TRBV28 and J is TRBJ2-2, with a tentative D call TRBD1 (9 bases). V lost 6 bases, J lost 0 bases, and 17 bases lay in between. The CDR3 covers 17 residues. Germline CDR1 MDHEN, CDR2 SYDVKM.

This clonotype was detected many times. The J gene is TRBJ1-4, the V gene TRBV7-8; D is perhaps TRBD1 (5 bases). V was trimmed by 0 bases and J by 8 bases, leaving 10 bases between them. Germline loops: CDR1 SGHVS, CDR2 FQNEAQ. The CDR3 runs to 14 residues. The CDR3 loop reads CASSLARGGEKLFF. The CDR3 DNA follows: TGTGCCAGCAGCTTAGCACGGGGGGGAGAAAAACTGTTTTTT.

This rearrangement joins TRBV29-1 to TRBJ2-1, with 9 bases matching TRBD1. J lost 6 bases, V lost 4 bases, and 4 bases had no gene match. Germline CDR1 is SQVTM and CDR2 is ANQGSEA. The CDR3 is 13 amino acids. The CDR3 nucleotides are TGCAGCGTTGGAGGGACAGGGCCCAATGAGCAGTTCTTC. Its translation: CSVGGTGPNEQFF.

This clonotype was recorded at least ten times. This rearrangement joins TRBV28 to TRBJ2-1, with 8 positions matching TRBD1. CDR1 and CDR2 from the germline V gene are MDHEN and SYDVKM. V dropped 8 bases and J dropped 0; count of bases not matched to a gene: 3. This CDR3 is 14 amino acids long. The CDR3 loop reads CASGQGPSYNEQFF. The CDR3, as DNA: TGTGCCAGCGGACAGGGTCCCTCCTACAATGAGCAGTTCTTC.

In this sample, this clonotype turned up many times. The rearrangement joins TRBV2 to TRBJ2-7; 8 nucleotides align to TRBD2. The V segment lost 4 bases and the J segment 3 bases; nucleotides outside the gene matches: 8. CDR3 length: 15 amino acids. Germline CDR1 is SNHLY and CDR2 is FYNNEI. DNA for the CDR3: TGTGCCAGCAGTGCCCGGGGGGGATTGTTCTACGAGCAGTACTTC. It codes for CASSARGGLFYEQYF.